This passage covers 12 T cell receptor beta chains from one sample sequenced in a study of blood T cell repertoires in COVID-19. Method: immunoSEQ multiplex PCR; TCRdb's copy keeps in-frame clones and lacks some. The table has fewer than 200,000 clones, nearly 90% seen once. What was sequenced was peripheral blood. These receptors were collected from a man aged 55-75 years with active or convalescent COVID-19.

The V call is TRBV7-9, the J call TRBJ2-5; 9 bases align to TRBD1. J was trimmed by 5 bases and V by 3 bases; bases with no gene match: 1. Germline V gene data show CDR1 as SEHNR and CDR2 as FQNEAQ (reference sequence). The CDR3 loop spans 13 amino acids. The DNA of the CDR3 is TGTGCCAGCAGCTTCGGGACAGGGGAGACCCAGTACTTC. It encodes CASSFGTGETQYF.

This sequence joins TRBV30 and TRBJ2-7, with D tentatively TRBD1 (6 bases). The CDR3 has 16 amino acids. V lost 0 bases to trimming and J lost 1 base, with 16 bases between them. Germline V CDR1 and CDR2: GTSNPN, SVGIG (reference sequence). As DNA, the CDR3 is TGTGCCTGGAGTGTAGCCGGGACACGGGGATCCTACGAGCAGTACTTC. Its protein is CAWSVAGTRGSYEQYF.

This chain links TRBV5-1 with TRBJ1-2; 9 bases match TRBD1. V shed 0 bases, J shed 7 bases, and the junction held 7 bases outside the gene matches. This CDR3 has 15 amino acids. Germline loops: CDR1 SGHRS, CDR2 YFSETQ. The CDR3: CASSLAGQGSRGYTF. CDR3 bases: TGCGCCAGCAGCTTGGCGGGACAGGGTAGTCGTGGCTACACCTTC.

The chain joins TRBV2 to TRBJ2-1; 14 positions agree with TRBD2. The CDR3 has 13 residues. CDR1 and CDR2 from the germline V gene are SNHLY and FYNNEI. With V trimmed by 9 bases and J by 7 bases, 2 bases remained unmatched. In nucleotides, the CDR3 is TGTGCCAGGAGACTAGCGGGGGGGAATGAGCAGTTCTTC. It codes for CARRLAGGNEQFF. The full variable domain, completed using reference TRBV2 and TRBJ2-1, is EPEVTQTPSHQVTQMGQEVILRCVPISNHLYFYWYRQILGQKVEFLVSFYNNEISEKSEIFDDQFSVERPDGSNFTLKIRSTKLEDSAMYFCARRLAGGNEQFFGPGTRLTVL.

V is TRBV15 and J is TRBJ2-4; 7 bases are a match to TRBD2. The CDR3 sequence is 15 residues long. Germline V CDR1 and CDR2: LNHNV, YYDKDF (reference sequence). The trim removed 4 bases at V and 0 bases at J, leaving 3 bases unmatched. This CDR3 reads CATSKAGVAKNIQYF. The CDR3 region has the DNA TGTGCCACCAGCAAGGCGGGAGTAGCCAAAAACATTCAGTACTTC.

J is TRBJ2-5 and V is TRBV30, with 9 bases lining up with TRBD1. The ends lost 5 bases at V and 6 bases at J; junction bases unmatched: 4. The CDR3 extends over 12 amino acids. CDR1 and CDR2 from the germline V gene are GTSNPN and SVGIG (reference sequence). The CDR3 nucleotides read TGTGCCTGGGGACAGGGGACGAAGACCCAGTACTTC. Its protein product is CAWGQGTKTQYF.

The chain recombines TRBV5-1 with TRBJ2-3; 10 bases align to TRBD1. The CDR3 runs 16 residues. Per germline, CDR1 SGHRS and CDR2 YFSETQ. With 1 base clipped from V and 3 bases from J, the junction kept 5 bases outside the gene matches. The CDR3 DNA follows: TGCGCCAGCAGCTTGCAATTGGACAGGGGGACAGATACGCAGTATTTT. Protein: CASSLQLDRGTDTQYF. The complete variable domain, with remaining parts taken from reference TRBV5-1 and TRBJ2-3, reads KAGVTQTPRYLIKTRGQQVTLSCSPISGHRSVSWYQQTPGQGLQFLFEYFSETQRNKGNFPGRFSGRQFSNSRSEMNVSTLELGDSALYLCASSLQLDRGTDTQYFGPGTRLTVL.

The chain links TRBV6-5 to TRBJ1-5; D ambiguous. V dropped 5 bases and J dropped 0 bases, with 11 bases sitting between them. CDR3 length equals 15 residues. Germline V gene lookup returns CDR1 MNHEY and CDR2 SVGAGI. The CDR3 DNA reads TGTGCCAGCAGTCCCCACCGAGGTAGCAATCAGCCCCAGCATTTT. Its translation: CASSPHRGSNQPQHF.

The chain employs TRBV6-5 and TRBJ1-5; TRBD1 is a possible D gene (5 bases). V lost 4 bases and J lost 5, with 9 bases in between. This CDR3 contains 13 residues. Germline assignment: CDR1 MNHEY and CDR2 SVGAGI. CDR3 DNA sequence: TGTGCCAGCAGTTCAGGGAGGGATCAGCCCCAGCATTTT. It encodes CASSSGRDQPQHF.

The gene calls are TRBV6-1 and TRBJ2-7; a weak D match, TRBD2 (6 bases). The CDR3 sequence is 13 residues long. V lost 3 bases to trimming and J lost 4 bases, with 10 bases between them. The germline V gene encodes CDR1 MNHNS and CDR2 SASEGT. CDR3 nucleotide sequence: TGTGCCAGCAGTGAGCGGGGAGTATACGAGCAGTACTTC. Its protein is CASSERGVYEQYF.

With regard to this clone: Other DNA sequences in this specimen translate into the identical CDR3. V is TRBV9 and J is TRBJ1-6, with 11 bases fitting TRBD1. Germline lookup yields CDR1 SGDLS and CDR2 YYNGEE. V shed 3 bases and J 6 bases; nucleotides not matched to a gene: 2. The CDR3 is made up of 15 amino acids. The CDR3 is CASSAGQGGNSPLHF. As DNA, the CDR3 is TGTGCCAGCAGCGCGGGACAGGGGGGTAATTCACCCCTCCACTTT.

V is TRBV10-3 and J is TRBJ1-1; 11 bases fit TRBD1. The CDR3 covers 15 residues. V shed 2 bases and J 7 bases; nucleotides not matched to a gene: 6. Germline V lookup: CDR1 ENHRY, CDR2 SYGVKD. CDR3 in amino acids: CAISETGTGGNEAFF. DNA of the CDR3: TGTGCCATCAGTGAGACCGGGACAGGGGGTAATGAAGCTTTCTTT.